A single T cell receptor (beta chain) is shown here with its context. This sample was taken from a study of blood T cell repertoires in COVID-19. Background on the study: The United States, Italy and Spain were the sources of the acute and convalescent COVID-19 samples. The analysed material was cDNA or gDNA that came from T cells, B-cell-depleted T cells, or PBMCs.

Authors' analysis steps: Counts of nucleated cells, estimated from reference gene primer amplification, were obtained. Method: immunoSEQ multiplex PCR; TCRdb's copy keeps in-frame clones and lacks some. V and J calls and clone size are as listed in that table; D and trimming were resolved from the DNA. Of around 160,000 clones listed, 70% to 90% were seen once; the top ten hold approximately 10%. Looked up from germline, CDR1 is SGHTA and CDR2 is FQGNSA. This CDR3 has 15 amino acids. V was cut by 8 bases and J by 2 bases, with 17 bases left in between. This chain connects TRBV7-2 to TRBJ2-3; possibly TRBD1 for D (6 bases). The source is a human donor in a cohort sampled during active COVID-19. The sequencing input was peripheral blood. The CDR3 is CASSPGQGNTDTQYF. Here the CDR3 DNA reads TGTGCCAGCTCTCCCGGGCAGGGGAACACAGATACGCAGTATTTT. The whole variable domain, filled in from reference TRBV7-2 and TRBJ2-3, reads GAGVSQSPSNKVTEKGKDVELRCDPISGHTALYWYRQSLGQGLEFLIYFQGNSAPDKSGLPSDRFSAERTGGSVSTLTIQRTQQEDSAVYLCASSPGQGNTDTQYFGPGTRLTVL.